This record concerns one TCR beta chain sequence. Its specificity is not known. This record belongs to a study of T-cell reconstitution after alpha-beta-depleted transplantation in children. Study-wide results and limits: Certain patients had high TCRbeta diversity at day 60, and it came from recipient T cells and thymic progenitors that survived. Fresh T-cell production supplied most of the T-cell counts and diversity seen one year after transplant. At around two months after transplant, the alpha-beta T cells were reportedly derived from several hundred expanded clones that came from non-depleted graft cells.

A TCRbeta library incorporating unique molecular identifiers was prepared. TCRdb recomputed calls from the PCR reads with MiXCR, one row per CDR3 protein. The sample holds fewer than 1 million distinct CDR3 sequences, 15% to 20% seen once. The CDR3 is 13 residues long. Trimming removed 1 base at V and 10 bases at J, with 11 bases between. CDR1 and CDR2 from the germline V gene are SGHAT and FQDESV (reference sequence). The chain is built from TRBV11-1 and TRBJ2-1, with D unclear. Sequencing used PBMCs, mostly from graft donor cells, obtained 360 days after TCRalphabeta/CD19-depleted stem cell transplant. This clonotype was sampled from a male patient between 10 and 17 years old who had a stem cell transplant for acute lymphoblastic leukemia, so the T cells may come from the graft donor. The CDR3 DNA reads TGTGCCAGCAGCTTAGATTGGGGAAGGGAGCAGTTCTTC. Translating it yields CASSLDWGREQFF.